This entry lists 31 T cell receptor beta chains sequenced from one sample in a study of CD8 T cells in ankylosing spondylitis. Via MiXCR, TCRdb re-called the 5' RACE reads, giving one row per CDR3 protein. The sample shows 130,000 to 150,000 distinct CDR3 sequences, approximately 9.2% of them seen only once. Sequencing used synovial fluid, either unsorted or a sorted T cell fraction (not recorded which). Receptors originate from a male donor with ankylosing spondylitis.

The CDR3 spells CASSSQGGGVQETQYF. The CDR3 coding sequence is TGCGCCAGCAGCTCTCAGGGTGGGGGGGTTCAAGAGACCCAGTACTTC. The rearrangement joins TRBV5-1 to TRBJ2-5; 7 bases match TRBD2. Germline V gives CDR1 SGHRS, CDR2 YFSETQ. CDR3 length: 16 residues. V lost 3 bases and J lost 2; bases outside the gene matches: 10.

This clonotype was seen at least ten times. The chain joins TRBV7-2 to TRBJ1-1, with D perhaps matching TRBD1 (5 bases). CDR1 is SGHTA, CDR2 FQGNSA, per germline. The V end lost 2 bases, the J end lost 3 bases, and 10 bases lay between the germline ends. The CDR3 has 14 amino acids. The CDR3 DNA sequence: TGTGCCAGCAGCTTACGGGGGAGGGACACTGAAGCTTTCTTT. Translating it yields CASSLRGRDTEAFF.

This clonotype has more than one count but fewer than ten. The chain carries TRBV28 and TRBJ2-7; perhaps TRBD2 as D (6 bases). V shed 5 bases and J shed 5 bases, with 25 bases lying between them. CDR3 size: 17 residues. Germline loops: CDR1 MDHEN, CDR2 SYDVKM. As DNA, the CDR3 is TGTGCCAGCAGTCCTATAATAGGGCGGGGACGCCTCAACGAGCAGTACTTC. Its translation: CASSPIIGRGRLNEQYF. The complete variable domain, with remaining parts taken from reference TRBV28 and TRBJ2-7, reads DVKVTQSSRYLVKRTGEKVFLECVQDMDHENMFWYRQDPGLGLRLIYFSYDVKMKEKGDIPEGYSVSREKKERFSLILESASTNQTSMYLCASSPIIGRGRLNEQYFGPGTRLTVT.

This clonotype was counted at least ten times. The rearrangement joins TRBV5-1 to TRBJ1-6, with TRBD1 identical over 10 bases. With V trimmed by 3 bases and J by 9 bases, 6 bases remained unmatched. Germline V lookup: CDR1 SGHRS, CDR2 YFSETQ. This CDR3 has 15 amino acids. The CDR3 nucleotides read TGCGCCAGCAGCTCGGAGGACAGGGGGTTTTCACCCCTCCACTTT. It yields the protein CASSSEDRGFSPLHF. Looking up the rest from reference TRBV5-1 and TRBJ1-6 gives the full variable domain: KAGVTQTPRYLIKTRGQQVTLSCSPISGHRSVSWYQQTPGQGLQFLFEYFSETQRNKGNFPGRFSGRQFSNSRSEMNVSTLELGDSALYLCASSSEDRGFSPLHFGNGTRLTVT.

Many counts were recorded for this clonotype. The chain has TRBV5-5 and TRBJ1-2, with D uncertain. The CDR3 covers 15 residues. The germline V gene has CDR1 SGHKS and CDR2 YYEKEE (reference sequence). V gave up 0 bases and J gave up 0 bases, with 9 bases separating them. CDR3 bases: TGTGCCAGCAGCTTGGACCTTTACTCTAACTATGGCTACACCTTC. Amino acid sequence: CASSLDLYSNYGYTF.

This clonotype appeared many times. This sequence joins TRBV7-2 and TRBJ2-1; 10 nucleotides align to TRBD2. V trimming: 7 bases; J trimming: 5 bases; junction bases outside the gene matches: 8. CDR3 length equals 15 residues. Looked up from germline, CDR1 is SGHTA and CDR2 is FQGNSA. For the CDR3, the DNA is TGTGCCAGCAACCCCTCTAGCGGGGGACACAATGAGCAGTTCTTC. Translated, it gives CASNPSSGGHNEQFF.

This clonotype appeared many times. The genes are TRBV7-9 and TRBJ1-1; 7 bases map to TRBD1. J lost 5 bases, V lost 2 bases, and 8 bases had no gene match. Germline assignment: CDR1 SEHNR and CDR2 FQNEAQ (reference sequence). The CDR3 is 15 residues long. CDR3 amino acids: CASSLRSDRDTEAFF. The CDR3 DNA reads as TGTGCCAGCAGCTTAAGATCTGACAGGGATACTGAAGCTTTCTTT.

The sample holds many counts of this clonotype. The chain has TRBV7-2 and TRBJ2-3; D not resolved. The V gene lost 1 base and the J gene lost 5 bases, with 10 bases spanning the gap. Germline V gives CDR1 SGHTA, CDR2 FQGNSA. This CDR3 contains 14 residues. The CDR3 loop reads CASSLGLVGDTQYF. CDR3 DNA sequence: TGTGCCAGCAGCTTAGGCTTAGTAGGAGATACGCAGTATTTT.

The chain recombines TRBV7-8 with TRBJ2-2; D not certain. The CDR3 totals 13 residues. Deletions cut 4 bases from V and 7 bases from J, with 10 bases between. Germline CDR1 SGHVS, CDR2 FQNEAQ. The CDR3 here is CASSSNAIGELFF. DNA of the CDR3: TGTGCCAGCAGCTCAAACGCTATCGGGGAGCTGTTTTTT.

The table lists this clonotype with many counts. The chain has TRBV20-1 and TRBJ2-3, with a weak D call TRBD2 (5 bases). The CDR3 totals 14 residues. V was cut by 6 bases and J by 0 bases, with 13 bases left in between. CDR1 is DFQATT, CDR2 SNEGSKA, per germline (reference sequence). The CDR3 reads CSAPRRGSTDTQYF. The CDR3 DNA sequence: TGCAGTGCCCCACGCCGGGGTAGCACAGATACGCAGTATTTT.

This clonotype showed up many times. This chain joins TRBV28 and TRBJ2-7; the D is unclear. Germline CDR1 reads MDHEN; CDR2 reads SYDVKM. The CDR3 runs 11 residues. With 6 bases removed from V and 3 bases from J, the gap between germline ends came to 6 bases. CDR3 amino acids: CASSLNYEQYF. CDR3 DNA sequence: TGTGCCAGCAGCCTAAACTACGAGCAGTACTTC.

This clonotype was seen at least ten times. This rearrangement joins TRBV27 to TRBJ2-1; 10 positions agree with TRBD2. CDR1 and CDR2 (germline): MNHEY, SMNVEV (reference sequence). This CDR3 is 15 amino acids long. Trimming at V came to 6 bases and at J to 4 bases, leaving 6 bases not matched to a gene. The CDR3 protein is CASSPLAGVYNEQFF. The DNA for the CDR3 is TGTGCCAGCAGCCCCCTAGCGGGGGTGTACAATGAGCAGTTCTTC.

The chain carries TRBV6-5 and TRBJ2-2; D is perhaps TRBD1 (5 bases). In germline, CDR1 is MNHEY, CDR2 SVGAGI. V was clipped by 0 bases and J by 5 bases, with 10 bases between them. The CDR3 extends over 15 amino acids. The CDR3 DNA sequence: TGTGCCAGCAGTTACTCACAGGTTGAAACCGGGGAGCTGTTTTTT. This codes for CASSYSQVETGELFF.

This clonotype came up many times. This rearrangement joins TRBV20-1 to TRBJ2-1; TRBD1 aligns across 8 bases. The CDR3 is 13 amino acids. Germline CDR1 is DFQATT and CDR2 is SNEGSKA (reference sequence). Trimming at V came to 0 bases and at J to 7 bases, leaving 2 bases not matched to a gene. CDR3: CSARDQGANEQFF. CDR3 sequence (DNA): TGCAGTGCTAGAGATCAGGGGGCTAATGAGCAGTTCTTC.

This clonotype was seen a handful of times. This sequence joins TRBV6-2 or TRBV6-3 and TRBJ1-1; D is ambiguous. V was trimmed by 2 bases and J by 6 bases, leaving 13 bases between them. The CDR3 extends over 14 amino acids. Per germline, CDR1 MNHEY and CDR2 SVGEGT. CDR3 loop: CASSYRVWVAEAFF. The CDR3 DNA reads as TGTGCCAGCAGTTACAGGGTTTGGGTGGCTGAAGCTTTCTTT.

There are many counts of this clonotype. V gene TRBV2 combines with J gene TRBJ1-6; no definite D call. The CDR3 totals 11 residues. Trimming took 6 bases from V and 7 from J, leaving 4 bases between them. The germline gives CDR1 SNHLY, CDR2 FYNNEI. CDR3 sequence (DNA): TGTGCCAGCAGCGGGAATTCACCCCTCCACTTT. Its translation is CASSGNSPLHF.

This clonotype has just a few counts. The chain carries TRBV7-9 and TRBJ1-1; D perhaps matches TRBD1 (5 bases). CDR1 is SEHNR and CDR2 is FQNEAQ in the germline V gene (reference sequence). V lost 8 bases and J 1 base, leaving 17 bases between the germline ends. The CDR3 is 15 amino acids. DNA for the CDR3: TGTGCCAGCCCAGCCGATCAGGGTTCGAACACTGAAGCTTTCTTT. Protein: CASPADQGSNTEAFF.

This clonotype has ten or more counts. The CDR3 bases are TGCGCCAGCAGCCCCGGGACAGGGGGCTACCAAGAGACCCAGTACTTC. Its translation is CASSPGTGGYQETQYF. The chain is built from TRBV4-1 and TRBJ2-5; 12 nucleotides line up with TRBD1. Germline V gives CDR1 MGHRA, CDR2 YSYEKL. V lost 4 bases to trimming and J lost 0 bases; unmatched junction nucleotides: 3. There are 16 residues in the CDR3.

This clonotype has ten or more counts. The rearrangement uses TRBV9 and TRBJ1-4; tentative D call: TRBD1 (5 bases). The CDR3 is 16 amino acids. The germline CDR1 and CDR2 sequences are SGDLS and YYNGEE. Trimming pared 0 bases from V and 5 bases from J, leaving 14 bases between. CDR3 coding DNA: TGTGCCAGCAGCGTAGGAATGTGGGGCCCAAATGAAAAACTGTTTTTT. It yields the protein CASSVGMWGPNEKLFF.

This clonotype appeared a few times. CDR3 region: CASSSQGYTGELFF. CDR3 DNA: TGTGCCAGCAGTTCCCAGGGTTACACCGGGGAGCTGTTTTTT. The rearrangement uses TRBV6-1 and TRBJ2-2; maybe TRBD1 (5 bases). CDR1 and CDR2 (germline): MNHNS, SASEGT. V dropped 5 bases and J dropped 3 bases, with 10 bases sitting between them. The CDR3 is made up of 14 amino acids.

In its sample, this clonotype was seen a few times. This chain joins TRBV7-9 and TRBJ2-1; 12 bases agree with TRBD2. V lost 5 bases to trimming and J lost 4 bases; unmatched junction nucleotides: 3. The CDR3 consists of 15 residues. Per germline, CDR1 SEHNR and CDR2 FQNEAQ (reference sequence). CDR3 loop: CASSKGLAGYNEQFF. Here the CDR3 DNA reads TGTGCCAGCAGCAAGGGACTAGCGGGTTACAATGAGCAGTTCTTC. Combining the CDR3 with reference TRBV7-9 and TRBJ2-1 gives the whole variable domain DTGVSQNPRHKITKRGQNVTFRCDPISEHNRLYWYRQTLGQGPEFLTYFQNEAQLEKSRLLSDRFSAERPKGSFSTLEIQRTEQGDSAMYLCASSKGLAGYNEQFFGPGTRLTVL.

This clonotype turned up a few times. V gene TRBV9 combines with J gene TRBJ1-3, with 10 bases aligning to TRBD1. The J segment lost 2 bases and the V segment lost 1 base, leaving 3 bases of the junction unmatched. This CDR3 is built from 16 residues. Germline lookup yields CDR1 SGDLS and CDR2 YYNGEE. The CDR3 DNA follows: TGTGCCAGCAGCGTATGGGGGACAGGGGCTGGAAACACCATATATTTT. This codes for CASSVWGTGAGNTIYF. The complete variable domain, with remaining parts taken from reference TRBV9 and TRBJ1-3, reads DSGVTQTPKHLITATGQRVTLRCSPRSGDLSVYWYQQSLDQGLQFLIQYYNGEERAKGNILERFSAQQFPDLHSELNLSSLELGDSALYFCASSVWGTGAGNTIYFGEGSWLTVV.

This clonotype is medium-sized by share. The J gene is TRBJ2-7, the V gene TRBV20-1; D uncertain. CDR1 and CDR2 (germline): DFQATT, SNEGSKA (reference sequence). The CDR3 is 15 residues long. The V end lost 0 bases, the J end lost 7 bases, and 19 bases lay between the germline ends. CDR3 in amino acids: CSARDPLSKVGEQYF. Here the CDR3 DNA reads TGCAGTGCTAGAGATCCTCTATCCAAAGTGGGAGAGCAGTACTTC.

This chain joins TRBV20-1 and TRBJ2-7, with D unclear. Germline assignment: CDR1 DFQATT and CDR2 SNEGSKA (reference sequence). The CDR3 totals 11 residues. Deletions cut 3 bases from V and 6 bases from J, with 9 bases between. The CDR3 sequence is CSASMGREQYF. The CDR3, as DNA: TGCAGTGCTAGTATGGGTCGCGAGCAGTACTTC.

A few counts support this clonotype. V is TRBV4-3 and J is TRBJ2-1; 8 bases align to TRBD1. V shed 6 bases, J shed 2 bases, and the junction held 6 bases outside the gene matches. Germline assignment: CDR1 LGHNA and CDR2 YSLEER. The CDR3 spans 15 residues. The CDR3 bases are TGCGCCAGCAGGCCCGGACAGGGTACCTACAATGAGCAGTTCTTC. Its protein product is CASRPGQGTYNEQFF.

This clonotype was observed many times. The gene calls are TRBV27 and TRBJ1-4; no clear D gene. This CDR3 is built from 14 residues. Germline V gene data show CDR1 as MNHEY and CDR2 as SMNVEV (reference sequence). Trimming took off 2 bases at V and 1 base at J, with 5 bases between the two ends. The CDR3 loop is CASSLRRTNEKLFF. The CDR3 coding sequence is TGTGCCAGCAGTTTAAGAAGAACTAATGAAAAACTGTTTTTT.

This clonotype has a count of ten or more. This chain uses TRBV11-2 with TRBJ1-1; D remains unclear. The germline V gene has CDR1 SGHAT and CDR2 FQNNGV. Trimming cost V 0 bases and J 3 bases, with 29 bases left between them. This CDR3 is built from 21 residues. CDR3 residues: CASSLEAGWPVEGFLHTEAFF. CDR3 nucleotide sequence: TGTGCCAGCAGCTTAGAGGCGGGGTGGCCCGTGGAGGGTTTCTTGCACACTGAAGCTTTCTTT.

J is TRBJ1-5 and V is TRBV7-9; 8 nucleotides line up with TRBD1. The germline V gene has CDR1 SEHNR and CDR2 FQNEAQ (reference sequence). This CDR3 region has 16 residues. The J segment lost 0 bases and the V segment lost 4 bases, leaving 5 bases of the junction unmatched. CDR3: CASSSDRGYSNQPQHF. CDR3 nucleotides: TGTGCCAGCAGCTCTGACAGGGGCTATAGCAATCAGCCCCAGCATTTT. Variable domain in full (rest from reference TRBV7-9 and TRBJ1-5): DTGVSQNPRHKITKRGQNVTFRCDPISEHNRLYWYRQTLGQGPEFLTYFQNEAQLEKSRLLSDRFSAERPKGSFSTLEIQRTEQGDSAMYLCASSSDRGYSNQPQHFGDGTRLSIL.

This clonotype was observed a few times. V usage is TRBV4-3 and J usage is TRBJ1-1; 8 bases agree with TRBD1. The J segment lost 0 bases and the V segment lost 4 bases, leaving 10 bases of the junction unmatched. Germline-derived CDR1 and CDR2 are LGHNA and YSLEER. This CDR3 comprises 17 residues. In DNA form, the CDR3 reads TGCGCCAGCAGCCGCGGACAGGGTCACTCCATGAACACTGAAGCTTTCTTT. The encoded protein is CASSRGQGHSMNTEAFF.

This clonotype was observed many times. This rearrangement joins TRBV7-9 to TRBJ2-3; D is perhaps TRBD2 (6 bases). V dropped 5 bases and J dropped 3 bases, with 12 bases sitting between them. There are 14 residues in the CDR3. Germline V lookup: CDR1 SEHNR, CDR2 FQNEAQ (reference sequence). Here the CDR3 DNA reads TGTGCCAGCAGCCCCCCGGGGGATACAGATACGCAGTATTTT. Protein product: CASSPPGDTDTQYF. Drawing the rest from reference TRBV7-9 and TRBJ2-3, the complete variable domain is DTGVSQNPRHKITKRGQNVTFRCDPISEHNRLYWYRQTLGQGPEFLTYFQNEAQLEKSRLLSDRFSAERPKGSFSTLEIQRTEQGDSAMYLCASSPPGDTDTQYFGPGTRLTVL.

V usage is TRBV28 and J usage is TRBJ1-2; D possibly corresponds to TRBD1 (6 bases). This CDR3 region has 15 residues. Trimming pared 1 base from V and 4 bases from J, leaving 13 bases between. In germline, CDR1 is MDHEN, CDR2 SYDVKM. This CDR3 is CASSLYLQGSYGYTF. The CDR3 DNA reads TGTGCCAGCAGTTTATACCTTCAGGGGTCCTATGGCTACACCTTC.